This is a list of T cell receptor beta chains from one sample in a study of shared clonotypes between healthy human individuals. TCRdb's copy holds only in-frame clones and misses some; the assay was immunoSEQ multiplex PCR. The data hold around 650,000 clones, with roughly 95% observed a single time. Sequencing used naive CD8+ T cells sorted from blood. These receptor sequences come from a young woman in good health. The CDR3 runs from the conserved cysteine through the conserved F or W. The D gene is left open where the match is weak. Part of the rows lack a size; the others show once, few, many or a class for expanded clones.

TRBV6-5	TRBJ1-1	NA	NA	CASSYQSRGVTEAFF	TGTGCCAGCAGTTACCAGTCGAGAGGGGTGACTGAAGCTTTCTTT
TRBV6-5	TRBJ1-1	NA	NA	CASSRRSGDTEAFF	TGTGCCAGCAGCCGGAGGAGCGGCGATACTGAAGCTTTCTTT
TRBV27	TRBJ2-7	NA	TRBD1	CASSFTGGAEQYF	TGTGCCAGCAGTTTTACAGGGGGCGCCGAGCAGTACTTC
TRBV12-5	TRBJ1-2	once	TRBD1	CASGPDRGGGYTF	TGTGCTAGTGGACCCGACAGGGGGGGTGGCTACACCTTC
TRBV29-1	TRBJ2-1	NA	NA	CSVEGAGRTRYNEQFF	TGCAGCGTTGAAGGGGCCGGGAGAACGAGGTACAATGAGCAGTTCTTC
TRBV6-5	TRBJ2-1	NA	TRBD2	CASSYTSGSFNEQFF	TGTGCCAGCAGTTACACTAGCGGGTCCTTTAATGAGCAGTTCTTC
TRBV19	TRBJ2-7	NA	TRBD1	CASSPGQGPTYEQYF	TGTGCCAGTAGTCCGGGACAGGGCCCCACCTACGAGCAGTACTTC
TRBV9	TRBJ2-1	NA	TRBD2	CASSVLRLAVFNEQFF	TGTGCCAGCAGCGTACTCAGACTAGCGGTTTTCAATGAGCAGTTCTTC
TRBV6-5	TRBJ2-1	NA	NA	CASSSTPYNEQFF	TGTGCCAGCAGTTCCACTCCCTACAATGAGCAGTTCTTC
TRBV19	TRBJ2-7	NA	TRBD2	CASSMELAGPYEQYF	TGTGCCAGTAGTATGGAACTAGCGGGCCCCTACGAGCAGTACTTC
TRBV4-1	TRBJ2-1	NA	NA	CASSQAGGDEQFF	TGCGCCAGCAGCCAAGCGGGGGGCGATGAGCAGTTCTTC
TRBV5-1	TRBJ2-7	NA	TRBD1	CASSSGQVYEQYF	TGCGCCAGCAGCTCGGGACAGGTATACGAGCAGTACTTC
TRBV11-2	TRBJ2-1	NA	TRBD1	CASTLTGAGYNEQFF	TGTGCCAGCACCCTTACAGGGGCAGGCTACAATGAGCAGTTCTTC
TRBV19	TRBJ1-1	once	TRBD1	CASIGRDSRNTEAFF	TGTGCCAGTATAGGGCGGGACAGCCGAAACACTGAAGCTTTCTTT
TRBV7-6	TRBJ2-7	NA	TRBD2	CASSLWTSGRANQNEQYF	TGTGCCAGCAGCTTGTGGACTAGCGGGAGGGCCAACCAAAACGAGCAGTACTTC
TRBV7-3	TRBJ2-7	NA	TRBD1	CASSLGQGDEQYF	TGTGCCAGCAGCTTGGGACAGGGGGACGAGCAGTACTTC
TRBV21-1	TRBJ2-4	NA	NA	CASSKGQGRAKNIQYF	TGTGCCAGCAGCAAAGGCCAGGGAAGGGCCAAAAACATTCAGTACTTC
TRBV27	TRBJ1-5	NA	TRBD1	CASSSGTGGYQPQHF	TGTGCCAGCAGTTCCGGGACAGGGGGATATCAACCCCAGCATTTT
TRBV11-2	TRBJ1-4	NA	NA	CASSLGGADEKLFF	TGTGCCAGCAGCTTAGGGGGTGCAGATGAAAAACTGTTTTTT
TRBV2	TRBJ1-2	NA	TRBD1	CASIGVSGDSWVEHYGYTF	TGTGCCAGCATTGGGGTTTCGGGGGACAGCTGGGTCGAACACTATGGCTACACCTTC
TRBV5-4	TRBJ2-7	NA	TRBD2	CASSLRAGGPYEQYF	TGTGCCAGCAGCCTTAGAGCGGGAGGGCCTTACGAGCAGTACTTC
TRBV4-1	TRBJ1-5	NA	NA	CASSQGFSNQPQHF	TGCGCCAGCAGCCAAGGGTTTAGCAATCAGCCCCAGCATTTT
TRBV2	TRBJ1-1	once	TRBD1	CASKGTGSVGEAFF	TGTGCCAGCAAGGGGACAGGGAGTGTTGGGGAAGCTTTCTTT
TRBV25-1	TRBJ2-5	NA	TRBD2	CASSADWASGANEETQYF	TGTGCCAGCAGTGCAGATTGGGCTAGCGGGGCGAACGAAGAGACCCAGTACTTC
TRBV7-9	TRBJ2-1	NA	TRBD1	CASSLRLGQGDNEQFF	TGTGCCAGCAGCTTACGCTTGGGACAGGGAGACAATGAGCAGTTCTTC
TRBV19	TRBJ2-1	NA	TRBD2	CASSIVGGRSPDSLNEQFF	TGTGCCAGTAGTATAGTGGGCGGGAGGTCCCCGGATTCCCTCAATGAGCAGTTCTTC
TRBV5-6	TRBJ2-7	NA	NA	CASSYLDSYEQYF	TGTGCCAGCAGCTACCTAGACAGCTACGAGCAGTACTTC
TRBV10-2	TRBJ2-1	NA	TRBD2	CASSEKRGDNEQFF	TGCGCCAGCAGTGAGAAGCGGGGGGACAATGAGCAGTTCTTC
TRBV27	TRBJ2-7	NA	NA	CASSYIGQSTYEQYF	TGTGCCAGCAGTTACATTGGACAGTCAACCTACGAGCAGTACTTC
TRBV6-5	TRBJ1-1	NA	NA	CASSYGGGVRAEAFF	TGTGCCAGCAGTTACGGCGGTGGGGTAAGGGCTGAAGCTTTCTTT
TRBV2	TRBJ2-2	NA	NA	CASRAYTGELFF	TGTGCCAGCAGAGCCTACACCGGGGAGCTGTTTTTT
TRBV27	TRBJ2-2	NA	TRBD2	CATNRRGVTGELFF	TGTGCCACCAACCGACGGGGGGTTACCGGGGAGCTGTTTTTT
TRBV18	TRBJ1-2	NA	NA	CASRRSDGPFYTF	TGTGCCAGCCGTAGATCGGACGGACCCTTTTACACCTTC
TRBV28	TRBJ2-7	NA	NA	CASSLSVRFYEQYF	TGTGCCAGCAGTTTATCAGTCAGATTCTACGAGCAGTACTTC
TRBV6-6	TRBJ2-7	NA	NA	CASSYSSSYEQYF	TGTGCCAGCAGTTACTCTAGCTCCTACGAGCAGTACTTC
TRBV27	TRBJ2-1	NA	TRBD2	CASSLRTSGLYNEQFF	TGTGCCAGCAGTTTACGGACTAGCGGCCTGTACAATGAGCAGTTCTTC
TRBV28	TRBJ1-1	once	TRBD1	CASSPWDRGTEAFF	TGTGCCAGCAGTCCGTGGGACAGGGGCACTGAAGCTTTCTTT
TRBV9	TRBJ1-2	once	NA	CASSVVWGGGYTF	TGTGCCAGCAGCGTAGTCTGGGGCGGCGGCTACACCTTC
TRBV27	TRBJ1-5	NA	TRBD1	CASRRQGAWQPQHF	TGTGCCAGCAGGCGACAGGGGGCATGGCAGCCCCAGCATTTT
TRBV7-2	TRBJ2-7	NA	TRBD1	CASSSRDRSPYEQYF	TGTGCCAGCAGCTCTCGGGACAGGAGTCCCTACGAGCAGTACTTC
TRBV7-9	TRBJ2-3	once	NA	CASSLGGLGTDTQYF	TGTGCCAGCAGCTTAGGAGGACTGGGGACAGATACGCAGTATTTT
TRBV19	TRBJ2-7	NA	TRBD2	CASSPTRAGPYEQYF	TGTGCCAGTAGCCCAACACGAGCGGGACCCTACGAGCAGTACTTC
TRBV13	TRBJ2-5	NA	NA	CASSPPEGRETQYF	TGTGCCAGCAGCCCCCCGGAGGGCCGGGAGACCCAGTACTTC
TRBV7-8	TRBJ2-5	NA	NA	CASSLGAFMRGLQETQYF	TGTGCCAGCAGCTTAGGGGCCTTTATGCGCGGCCTACAAGAGACCCAGTACTTC